The clone carrying this T cell receptor (beta chain) came up once. A read error is possible here, since a much larger clone lies one base away. A primer matching the constant region was used to make TCR beta cDNA from 500 to 650 ng of total RNA. Three rounds of nested multiplex PCR with slightly modified ARM-PCR produced TCR beta libraries. Primers for the first two PCR rounds were TRBV1-TRBV30 forward primers and a C-beta reverse primer (approximately 9 cycles per round). TCRdb re-analysed the multiplex PCR reads in MiXCR, keeping a single row per CDR3 protein. The table shows 310,000 or so distinct CDR3 sequences, with 50% to 60% occurring only once. Germline DNA was also extracted, with blood RNA taken from unsorted whole blood. The CDR3 spans 14 residues. V was clipped by 3 bases and J by 1 base, with 10 bases between them. Looked up from germline, CDR1 is SQVTM and CDR2 is ANQGSEA. The data were taken from a study of tumor-infiltrating lymphocytes in primary liver carcinoma.

The sample was peripheral blood. V is TRBV29-1 and J is TRBJ2-1; no firm D call. The clonotype originates from a young woman with primary liver carcinoma and hepatitis B virus infection. In nucleotides, the CDR3 is TGCAGCGTTGATGCAGGCGAGTCCTACAATGAGCAGTTCTTC. This translates into CSVDAGESYNEQFF.